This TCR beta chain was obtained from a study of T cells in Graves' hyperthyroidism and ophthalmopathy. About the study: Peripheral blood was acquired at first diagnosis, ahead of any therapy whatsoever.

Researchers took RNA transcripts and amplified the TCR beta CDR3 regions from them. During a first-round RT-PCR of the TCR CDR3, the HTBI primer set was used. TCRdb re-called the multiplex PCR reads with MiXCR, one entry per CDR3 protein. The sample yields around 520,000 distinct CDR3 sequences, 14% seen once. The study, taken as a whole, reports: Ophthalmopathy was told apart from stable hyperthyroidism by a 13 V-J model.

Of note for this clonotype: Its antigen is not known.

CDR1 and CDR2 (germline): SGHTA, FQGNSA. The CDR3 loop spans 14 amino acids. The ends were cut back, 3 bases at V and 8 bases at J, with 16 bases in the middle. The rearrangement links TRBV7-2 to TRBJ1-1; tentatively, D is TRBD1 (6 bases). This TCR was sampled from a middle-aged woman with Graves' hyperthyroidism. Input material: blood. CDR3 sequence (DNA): TGTGCCAGCAGCTTGTATTCCAGGGGAGGGGAAGCTTTCTTT. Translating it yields CASSLYSRGGEAFF.